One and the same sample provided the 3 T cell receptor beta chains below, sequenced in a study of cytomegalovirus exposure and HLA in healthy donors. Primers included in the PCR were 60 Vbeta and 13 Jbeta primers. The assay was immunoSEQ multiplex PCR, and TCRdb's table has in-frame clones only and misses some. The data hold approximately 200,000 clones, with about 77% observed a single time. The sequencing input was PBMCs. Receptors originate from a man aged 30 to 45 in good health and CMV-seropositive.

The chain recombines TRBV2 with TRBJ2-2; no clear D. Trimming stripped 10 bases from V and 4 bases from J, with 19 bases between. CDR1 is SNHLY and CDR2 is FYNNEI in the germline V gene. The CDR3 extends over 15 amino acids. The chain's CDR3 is CATSREVMITGELFF. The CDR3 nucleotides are TGTGCCACCTCACGCGAGGTCATGATCACCGGGGAGCTGTTTTTT.

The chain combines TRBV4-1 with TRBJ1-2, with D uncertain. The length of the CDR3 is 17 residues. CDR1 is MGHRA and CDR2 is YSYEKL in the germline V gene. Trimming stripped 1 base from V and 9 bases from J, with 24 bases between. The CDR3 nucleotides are TGCGCCAGCAGCCAAGTACGCGGTGTGGAGGGAAAATCGAGCTACACCTTC. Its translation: CASSQVRGVEGKSSYTF.

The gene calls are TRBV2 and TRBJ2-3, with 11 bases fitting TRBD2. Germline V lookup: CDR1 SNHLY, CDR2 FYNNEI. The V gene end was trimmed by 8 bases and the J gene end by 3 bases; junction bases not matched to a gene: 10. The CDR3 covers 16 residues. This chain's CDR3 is CASSTIAGGGTDTQYF. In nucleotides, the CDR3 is TGTGCCAGCTCAACCATAGCGGGAGGGGGAACAGATACGCAGTATTTT. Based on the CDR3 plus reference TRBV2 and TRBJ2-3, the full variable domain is EPEVTQTPSHQVTQMGQEVILRCVPISNHLYFYWYRQILGQKVEFLVSFYNNEISEKSEIFDDQFSVERPDGSNFTLKIRSTKLEDSAMYFCASSTIAGGGTDTQYFGPGTRLTVL.